These 15 T cell receptor beta chains originate from one sample sequenced in a study of control samples from healthy donors and cancer patients. Generated by immunoSEQ multiplex PCR, the TCRdb table keeps only in-frame clones and is missing some. This sample yields under 80,000 clones, of which 93% are seen a single time; 1.3% belongs to the top ten. Sequences were obtained from PBMCs. The source is a woman aged 40 to 50 with lung cancer.

The genes are TRBV3-1 (or the pseudogene TRBV3-2) and TRBJ1-2, with 9 bases matching TRBD1. CDR3 length: 14 amino acids. Trimming removed 5 bases from V and 4 bases from J; junction bases left unmatched: 5. CDR1 LGHDT and CDR2 YNNKEL come from the germline V gene (reference sequence). Here the CDR3 DNA reads TGTGCCAGCAGCAAGAGACAGGGGGGCTATGGCTACACCTTC. As protein: CASSKRQGGYGYTF.

The J gene is TRBJ1-1, the V gene TRBV18; TRBD1 might be the D (6 bases). The CDR3 is made up of 16 amino acids. The germline V gene encodes CDR1 KGHSH and CDR2 LQKENI. Trimming cost V 3 bases and J 1 base, with 15 bases left between them. The CDR3, as DNA: TGTGCCAGCTCACCCAATATACAGGGAAAGAACACTGAAGCTTTCTTT. Amino acid sequence: CASSPNIQGKNTEAFF.

J is TRBJ2-7 and V is TRBV5-6; D is possibly TRBD1 or TRBD2 (6 bases each). Germline V gives CDR1 SGHDT, CDR2 YYEEEE. The CDR3 has 16 amino acids. Trimming shortened V by 0 bases and J by 2 bases, and 15 bases separated the two germline ends. In DNA, the CDR3 is TGTGCCAGCAGCTTGGAAACGGGGGCTATTACCTACGAGCAGTACTTC. Translation: CASSLETGAITYEQYF. The full variable domain, with the rest looked up from reference TRBV5-6 and TRBJ2-7, is DAGVTQSPTHLIKTRGQQVTLRCSPKSGHDTVSWYQQALGQGPQFIFQYYEEEERQRGNFPDRFSGHQFPNYSSELNVNALLLGDSALYLCASSLETGAITYEQYFGPGTRLTVT.

The chain has TRBV28 and TRBJ1-2; 9 nucleotides line up with TRBD1. V lost 2 bases and J lost 6; bases outside the gene matches: 4. This CDR3 is built from 14 residues. The germline V gene has CDR1 MDHEN and CDR2 SYDVKM. The CDR3 here is CASSLTGGADGYTF. The CDR3 DNA sequence: TGTGCCAGCAGTTTAACAGGGGGCGCCGATGGCTACACCTTC.

This chain connects TRBV28 to TRBJ1-4, with D possibly being TRBD1 (5 bases). V lost 10 bases and J 4 bases, leaving 13 bases between the germline ends. The length of the CDR3 is 13 residues. CDR1 and CDR2 from the germline V gene are MDHEN and SYDVKM. In DNA form, the CDR3 reads TGTGCCACCCGCGGGGCGGGTAATGAAAAACTGTTTTTT. Encoded protein: CATRGAGNEKLFF.

The chain is built from TRBV19 and TRBJ1-5; TRBD1 matches at 8 bases. The CDR3 contains 19 residues. Germline values: CDR1 LNHDA, CDR2 SQIVND (reference sequence). With 4 bases clipped from V and 2 bases from J, the junction kept 16 bases outside the gene matches. The CDR3 reads CASSRINLYRGAGNQPQHF. The DNA for the CDR3 is TGTGCCAGTAGTAGGATAAACCTCTACAGGGGGGCTGGCAATCAGCCCCAGCATTTT.

This rearrangement joins TRBV18 to TRBJ1-6, with D possibly matching TRBD1 (5 bases). Trimming removed 1 base from V and 8 bases from J, with 6 bases in between. CDR1 and CDR2 (germline): KGHSH, LQKENI. This CDR3 spans 13 amino acids. The CDR3: CASSPLGDSPLHF. Here the CDR3 DNA reads TGTGCCAGCTCACCACTGGGGGATTCACCCCTCCACTTT.

This clone showed up just a few times. This chain connects TRBV11-3 to TRBJ1-1; D may be TRBD1 (5 bases). The CDR3 loop spans 13 amino acids. Germline CDR1 is SGHNT and CDR2 is YENEEA. V was trimmed by 5 bases and J by 1 base, leaving 8 bases between them. The CDR3 DNA reads TGTGCCAGCAGCAGAACAGGGAACACTGAAGCTTTCTTT. Residues: CASSRTGNTEAFF.

This chain connects TRBV29-1 to TRBJ1-3, with D perhaps TRBD1 (5 bases). The CDR3 runs 14 residues. Germline CDR1 is SQVTM and CDR2 is ANQGSEA. V lost 4 bases, J lost 7 bases, and 17 bases lay in between. The CDR3: CSVADGGVGNTIYF. The CDR3 region has the DNA TGCAGCGTTGCCGACGGAGGGGTAGGGAACACCATATATTTT.

This chain connects TRBV5-1 to TRBJ1-2; a weak D match, TRBD1 (6 bases). The CDR3 covers 16 residues. Germline CDR1 and CDR2: SGHRS and YFSETQ. Trimming took 1 base from V and 2 from J, leaving 15 bases between them. The CDR3 reads CASSLSTKQGNYGYTF. The CDR3, as DNA: TGCGCCAGCAGCTTGTCCACCAAACAGGGAAACTATGGCTACACCTTC.

This clone was seen only once. The chain uses TRBV28 and TRBJ1-1; 8 nucleotides agree with TRBD1. Germline trimming cut 5 bases from V and 4 bases from J; bases unmatched to any gene: 9. Per germline, CDR1 MDHEN and CDR2 SYDVKM. CDR3 length equals 15 residues. CDR3 DNA: TGTGCCAGCAGTCCCACGGACAGGGAGGCCACTGAAGCTTTCTTT. Encoded protein: CASSPTDREATEAFF.

This rearrangement joins TRBV4-1 to TRBJ1-1; D uncertain. The V and J ends lost 4 bases and 5 bases respectively, with 11 bases between them. This CDR3 is built from 13 residues. Per the germline V gene, CDR1 is MGHRA and CDR2 is YSYEKL. CDR3 nucleotide sequence: TGCGCCAGCAGCCCAATCCACGGTACTGAAGCTTTCTTT. Translation gives CASSPIHGTEAFF.

This chain joins TRBV21-1 and TRBJ1-6; TRBD1, the table's D call, was not compared with the DNA. TRBV21-1 is a documented pseudogene. The CDR3 is 16 residues long. The CDR3 nucleotides are TGTGCCAGCAGAAAGGCGGACAGGACTAAAAATTCACCCCTCCACTTT. Translated: CASRKADRTKNSPLHF.

This chain connects TRBV7-9 to TRBJ2-7; D is tentatively TRBD1 or TRBD2 (5 bases each). This CDR3 has 16 residues. V was cut by 4 bases and J by 2 bases, with 18 bases left in between. Germline CDR1 and CDR2: SEHNR and FQNEAQ (reference sequence). CDR3 sequence reads: CASSSTRGSLTYEQYF. In DNA, the CDR3 is TGTGCCAGCAGCTCTACTAGGGGCAGTTTAACCTACGAGCAGTACTTC.

The chain links TRBV5-1 to TRBJ2-5; 9 nucleotides agree with TRBD2. Trimming cost V 3 bases and J 5 bases; bases outside gene matches: 8. Per germline, CDR1 SGHRS and CDR2 YFSETQ. The CDR3 is 15 residues long. Written as DNA, the CDR3 is TGCGCCAGCAGCTACAGACTAGCGGTCGGGGAGACCCAGTACTTC. It yields the protein CASSYRLAVGETQYF.